Listed here are 19 T cell receptor beta chains from one sample, sequenced in a study of memory CD4+ T cells and cytomegalovirus serostatus. The sort gate was single viable CD3+CD4+CD8-CD45RO+ cells for memory CD4+ T cells. Profiled with immunoSEQ multiplex PCR; TCRdb holds only in-frame clones, not every one. The repertoire includes some 59,000 clones, around four fifths of them detected once, and nearly 0.9% sits in the top ten. The sample was memory CD4+ T cells from blood. These TCRs come from an adult in good health and CMV-seronegative.

This clone was observed once. The chain couples TRBV4-1 to TRBJ2-3; a possible D gene is TRBD2 (6 bases). The germline V gene has CDR1 MGHRA and CDR2 YSYEKL. The germline V and J ends were trimmed by 4 bases and 5 bases, with 13 bases remaining between them. CDR3 size: 14 residues. CDR3 region: CASSPWRREDTQYF. The DNA for the CDR3 is TGCGCCAGCAGCCCTTGGAGGCGGGAAGATACGCAGTATTTT.

The V call is TRBV5-1, the J call TRBJ2-4; 7 nucleotides align to TRBD1. With V trimmed by 0 bases and J by 3 bases, 3 bases remained unmatched. The CDR3 sequence is 15 residues long. Germline V lookup: CDR1 SGHRS, CDR2 YFSETQ. The chain's CDR3 is CASSLGQGDKNIQYF. CDR3 DNA sequence: TGCGCCAGCAGCTTGGGCCAGGGGGACAAAAACATTCAGTACTTC.

The CDR3 bases are TGTGCCAGAAGCCGGACAGGGGGCTACACCTTC. Its protein is CARSRTGGYTF. The J gene is TRBJ1-2, the V gene TRBV5-3; 8 nucleotides match TRBD1. TRBV5-3 belongs to the ORF category, with a function that is uncertain. CDR3 length equals 11 residues. With 4 bases clipped from V and 8 bases from J, the junction kept 1 base outside the gene matches.

This clone was found once. This chain connects TRBV27 to TRBJ2-7, with D uncertain. Germline CDR1 is MNHEY and CDR2 is SMNVEV (reference sequence). CDR3 length: 13 residues. The V end was cut by 5 bases, the J end by 0 bases, with 8 bases between. The CDR3 DNA reads TGTGCCAGCAGTCCCCAACCCTCCTACGAGCAGTACTTC. It is translated as CASSPQPSYEQYF.

The rearrangement joins TRBV7-2 to TRBJ1-1; the D is unclear. The V gene lost 5 bases and the J gene lost 2 bases, with 12 bases spanning the gap. This CDR3 region has 14 residues. Germline V gene sequence: CDR1 SGHTA, CDR2 FQGNSA. CDR3 DNA: TGTGCCAGCAGCCGAGACCGCCTTAACACTGAAGCTTTCTTT. Residues: CASSRDRLNTEAFF.

This sequence joins TRBV19 and TRBJ1-3; the D gene is possibly TRBD1 (5 bases). CDR1 and CDR2 (germline): LNHDA, SQIVND (reference sequence). V was pared by 6 bases and J by 0 bases, with 9 bases between. CDR3 length: 14 residues. CDR3 DNA: TGTGCCAGTAGATCCGGGGCCTCTGGAAACACCATATATTTT. This codes for CASRSGASGNTIYF.

The chain employs TRBV18 and TRBJ1-1, with D maybe TRBD1 (5 bases). Germline CDR1 KGHSH, CDR2 LQKENI. V lost 2 bases, J lost 7 bases, and 8 bases lay in between. CDR3 length: 12 residues. CDR3: CASSPTQGEAFF. The CDR3 DNA follows: TGTGCCAGCTCACCAACTCAGGGTGAAGCTTTCTTT.

The J gene is TRBJ2-1, the V gene TRBV4-1; D is unresolved. The CDR3 loop spans 16 amino acids. Germline assignment: CDR1 MGHRA and CDR2 YSYEKL. The germline V and J ends were trimmed by 0 bases and 0 bases, with 9 bases remaining between them. CDR3 sequence (DNA): TGCGCCAGCAGCCAAGACCCCCAAAGCTCCTACAATGAGCAGTTCTTC. It encodes CASSQDPQSSYNEQFF.

The rearrangement joins TRBV6-6 to TRBJ1-2; maybe TRBD1 (6 bases). Germline-derived CDR1 and CDR2 are MNHNY and SVGAGI (reference sequence). The CDR3 totals 12 residues. The V end lost 2 bases, the J end lost 7 bases, and 8 bases lay between the germline ends. CDR3 amino acids: CASSYEGGGYTF. The DNA of the CDR3 is TGTGCCAGCAGTTACGAGGGGGGTGGCTACACCTTC.

The V and J genes are TRBV7-3 and TRBJ2-1; TRBD2 aligns across 11 bases. Unmatched junction bases numbered 11, after V lost 5 bases and J lost 5 bases. The CDR3 totals 17 residues. The germline CDR1 and CDR2 sequences are SGHTA and FQGTGA. CDR3 loop: CASSQRPLTSGNNEQFF. The CDR3 DNA reads TGTGCCAGCAGCCAACGCCCCCTGACTAGCGGGAACAATGAGCAGTTCTTC.

V gene TRBV10-3 combines with J gene TRBJ2-1; 9 nucleotides agree with TRBD2. Germline lookup yields CDR1 ENHRY and CDR2 SYGVKD. J gave up 6 bases and V 0 bases, and 6 bases lay outside the gene matches. The CDR3 has 16 residues. The CDR3 nucleotides are TGTGCCATCAGTGAGTCTGGCGGGGGGGCTTCCAATGAGCAGTTCTTC. Amino acids: CAISESGGGASNEQFF.

This clone occurred a few times. As DNA, the CDR3 is TGTGCCAGCAGTCTCCAAAGAGGGGAGCTGTTTTTT. It specifies CASSLQRGELFF. The genes are TRBV2 and TRBJ2-2; D uncertain. The V and J ends lost 5 bases and 8 bases respectively, with 9 bases between them. Per the germline V gene, CDR1 is SNHLY and CDR2 is FYNNEI. This CDR3 is built from 12 residues.

This clone was counted only a few times. The rearrangement uses TRBV5-1 and TRBJ2-7, with 11 bases that match TRBD1. V lost 4 bases to trimming and J lost 4 bases; unmatched junction nucleotides: 7. Germline V gene data show CDR1 as SGHRS and CDR2 as YFSETQ. The CDR3 has 15 residues. The CDR3 nucleotides read TGCGCCAGCAGCCCCGGACAGGGGGCATCGTACGAGCAGTACTTC. It is translated as CASSPGQGASYEQYF.

The chain joins TRBV5-4 to TRBJ2-1; no definite D call. The germline V gene has CDR1 SGHNT and CDR2 YYREEE (reference sequence). V was pared by 0 bases and J by 2 bases, with 6 bases between. CDR3 length: 14 residues. This chain's CDR3 is CASSLGRTYNEQFF. CDR3 bases: TGTGCCAGCAGCTTGGGCAGGACCTACAATGAGCAGTTCTTC.

This chain joins TRBV19 and TRBJ2-2; D not resolved. Germline CDR1 reads LNHDA; CDR2 reads SQIVND (reference sequence). Trimming stripped 5 bases from V and 0 bases from J, with 10 bases between. The CDR3 length is 15 residues. The CDR3 reads CASSLWGPNTGELFF. The CDR3 DNA reads as TGTGCCAGTAGTCTTTGGGGTCCGAACACCGGGGAGCTGTTTTTT.

The rearrangement uses TRBV5-1 and TRBJ2-6; D is ambiguous. Deletions cut 0 bases from V and 0 bases from J, with 7 bases between. The CDR3 covers 16 residues. The germline V gene encodes CDR1 SGHRS and CDR2 YFSETQ. CDR3 in DNA: TGCGCCAGCAGCTTGGTTCAAGTCTCTGGGGCCAACGTCCTGACTTTC. Translation: CASSLVQVSGANVLTF.

The chain links TRBV9 to TRBJ2-3; D might be TRBD2 (6 bases). Germline V lookup: CDR1 SGDLS, CDR2 YYNGEE. V was clipped by 4 bases and J by 0 bases, with 12 bases between them. CDR3 length: 15 residues. The CDR3 protein is CASSFSGPSTDTQYF. DNA for the CDR3: TGTGCCAGCAGCTTCAGCGGGCCTAGCACAGATACGCAGTATTTT.

The J gene is TRBJ1-5, the V gene TRBV27, with 9 bases fitting TRBD1. The germline CDR1 and CDR2 sequences are MNHEY and SMNVEV (reference sequence). The V segment lost 5 bases and the J segment 2 bases; nucleotides outside the gene matches: 7. The CDR3 runs to 16 residues. Here the CDR3 DNA reads TGTGCCAGCAGTCCCCGGACAGGGGCAGGCAATCAGCCCCAGCATTTT. It is translated as CASSPRTGAGNQPQHF.

The chain carries TRBV9 and TRBJ2-1; TRBD1 is a possible D gene (5 bases). The CDR3 is 13 residues long. Trimming removed 0 bases from V and 10 bases from J, with 11 bases in between. Germline V gene sequence: CDR1 SGDLS, CDR2 YYNGEE. CDR3 coding DNA: TGTGCCAGCAGCGTAGGACAGCTCGGGGAGCAGTTCTTC. It encodes CASSVGQLGEQFF.